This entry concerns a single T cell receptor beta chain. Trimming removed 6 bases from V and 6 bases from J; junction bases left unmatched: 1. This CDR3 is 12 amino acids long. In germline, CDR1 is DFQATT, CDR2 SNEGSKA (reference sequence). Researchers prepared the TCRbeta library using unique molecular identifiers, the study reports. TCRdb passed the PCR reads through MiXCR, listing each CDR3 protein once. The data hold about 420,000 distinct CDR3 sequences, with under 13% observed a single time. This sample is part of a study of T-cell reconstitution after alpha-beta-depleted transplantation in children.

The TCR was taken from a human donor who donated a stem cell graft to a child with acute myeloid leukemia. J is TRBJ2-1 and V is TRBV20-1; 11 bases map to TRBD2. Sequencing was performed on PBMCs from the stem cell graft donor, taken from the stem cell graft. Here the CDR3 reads CSAGLAGNEQFF. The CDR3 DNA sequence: TGCAGTGCCGGACTAGCGGGCAATGAGCAGTTCTTC.